The 5 T cell receptor beta chains in this list originate from one sample, sequenced in a study of shared clonotypes between healthy human individuals. Generated by immunoSEQ multiplex PCR, the TCRdb table keeps only in-frame clones and is missing some. The sample yields about 2.1 million clones, about 94% seen once. Terminally differentiated effector memory CD45RA+ cells were left out of the naive CD8 fraction, which was CD45RO-negative and positively selected for CCR7. Source material: naive CD8+ T cells from PBMCs. Receptor source: a young man in good health. Some clones in this sample may be carry-over from other donors' samples.

The chain employs TRBV6-4 and TRBJ1-5; D unclear. Germline CDR1 is MRHNA and CDR2 is SNTAGT. CDR3 length equals 10 residues. Trimming stripped 5 bases from V and 15 bases from J, with 11 bases between. The CDR3 is CASSWGFSHF. The DNA for the CDR3 is TGTGCCAGCAGTTGGGGTTTCTCGCATTTT.

The chain uses TRBV5-6 and TRBJ2-7; 7 bases are a match to TRBD1. The CDR3 runs to 15 residues. After removal of 1 base from V and 2 bases from J, the junction contained 6 bases not matched to a gene. From germline, CDR1 is SGHDT and CDR2 YYEEEE. CDR3 nucleotide sequence: TGTGCCAGCAGCTTGATCAGGGGGTGGGCCTACGAGCAGTACTTC. As protein: CASSLIRGWAYEQYF.

The chain links TRBV27 to TRBJ1-3, with TRBD1 as a possible D gene (6 bases). Between the trimmed V and J ends, which lost 2 bases and 0 bases, there was a span of 14 bases. CDR1 is MNHEY, CDR2 SMNVEV, per germline (reference sequence). The CDR3 contains 17 residues. The chain's CDR3 is CASSLRTERISGNTIYF. DNA of the CDR3: TGTGCCAGCAGTTTACGGACAGAGCGTATCTCTGGAAACACCATATATTTT.

The chain is built from TRBV4-1 and TRBJ2-6; TRBD2 might be the D (6 bases). V lost 3 bases and J lost 4, with 13 bases in between. The CDR3 totals 16 residues. Germline CDR1 is MGHRA and CDR2 is YSYEKL. CDR3 region: CASSHGTAGGANVLTF. For the CDR3, the DNA is TGCGCCAGCAGCCACGGGACTGCGGGCGGGGCCAACGTCCTGACTTTC.

The V call is TRBV19, the J call TRBJ2-2; 7 nucleotides line up with TRBD2. Germline V CDR1 and CDR2: LNHDA, SQIVND (reference sequence). The CDR3 has 13 amino acids. Trimming removed 10 bases from V and 1 base from J; junction bases left unmatched: 3. CDR3 nucleotides: TGTGCCACCGGGACTAAGAACACCGGGGAGCTGTTTTTT. This translates into CATGTKNTGELFF.